This entry lists 4 T cell receptor beta chains sequenced from one sample in a study of blood T cell repertoires in COVID-19. TCRdb's copy holds only in-frame clones and misses some; the assay was immunoSEQ multiplex PCR. The sample lists 250,000 or so clones, roughly 90% occurring once. Sequencing used PBMCs or T cells enriched from blood (not recorded which). These receptors all come from a young woman with acute COVID-19.

This clone was counted between two and nine times. The V and J genes are TRBV6-5 and TRBJ1-1; 9 bases line up with TRBD1. The CDR3 extends over 16 amino acids. Germline V gene sequence: CDR1 MNHEY, CDR2 SVGAGI. V lost 2 bases to trimming and J lost 3 bases; unmatched junction nucleotides: 7. CDR3 residues: CASSYGTGISDTEAFF. The CDR3 DNA reads as TGTGCCAGCAGTTACGGGACAGGGATATCGGACACTGAAGCTTTCTTT.

This clone was recorded a few times. The chain is built from TRBV2 and TRBJ2-7; 8 nucleotides match TRBD1. CDR1 is SNHLY, CDR2 FYNNEI, per germline. With V trimmed by 6 bases and J by 0 bases, 1 base remained unmatched. This CDR3 comprises 13 residues. The CDR3 nucleotides read TGTGCCAGCAGGGACAGGGCCTCCTACGAGCAGTACTTC. This encodes CASRDRASYEQYF.

The V and J genes are TRBV14 and TRBJ1-1; 7 nucleotides align to TRBD1. The junction had 6 bases not matched to a gene; V was cut back by 3 bases and J by 5 bases. This CDR3 comprises 14 residues. Germline V CDR1 and CDR2: SGHDN, FVKESK. This CDR3 is CASSHLQGSTEAFF. DNA for the CDR3: TGTGCCAGCAGCCACCTACAGGGGTCAACTGAAGCTTTCTTT.

The rearrangement uses TRBV5-6 and TRBJ2-7; D is possibly TRBD2 (5 bases). V lost 3 bases to trimming and J lost 4 bases, with 11 bases between them. Looked up from germline, CDR1 is SGHDT and CDR2 is YYEEEE. This CDR3 comprises 13 residues. As DNA, the CDR3 is TGTGCCAGCAGCTCCGGGGTTTCGTACGAGCAGTACTTC. The encoded protein is CASSSGVSYEQYF.